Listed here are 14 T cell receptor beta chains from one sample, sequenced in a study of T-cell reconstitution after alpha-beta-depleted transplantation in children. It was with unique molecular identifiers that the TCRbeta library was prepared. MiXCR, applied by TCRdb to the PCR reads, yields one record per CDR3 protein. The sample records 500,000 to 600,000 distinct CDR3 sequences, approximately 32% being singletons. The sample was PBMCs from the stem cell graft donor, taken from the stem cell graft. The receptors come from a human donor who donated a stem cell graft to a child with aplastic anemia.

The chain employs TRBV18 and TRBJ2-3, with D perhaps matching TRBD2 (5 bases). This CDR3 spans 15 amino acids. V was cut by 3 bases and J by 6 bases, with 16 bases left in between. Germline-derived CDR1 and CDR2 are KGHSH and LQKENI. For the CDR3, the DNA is TGTGCCAGCTCACCGGTCTTGGGAGCTGGGGATACGCAGTATTTT. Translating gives CASSPVLGAGDTQYF. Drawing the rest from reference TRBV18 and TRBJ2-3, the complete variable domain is NAGVMQNPRHLVRRRGQEARLRCSPMKGHSHVYWYRQLPEEGLKFMVYLQKENIIDESGMPKERFSAEFPKEGPSILRIQQVVRGDSAAYFCASSPVLGAGDTQYFGPGTRLTVL.

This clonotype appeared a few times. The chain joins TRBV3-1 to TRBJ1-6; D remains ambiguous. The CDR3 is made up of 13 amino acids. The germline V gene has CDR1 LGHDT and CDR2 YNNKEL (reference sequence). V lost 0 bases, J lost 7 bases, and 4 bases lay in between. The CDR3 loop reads CASSQDWNSPLHF. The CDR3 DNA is TGTGCCAGCAGCCAAGATTGGAATTCACCCCTCCACTTT.

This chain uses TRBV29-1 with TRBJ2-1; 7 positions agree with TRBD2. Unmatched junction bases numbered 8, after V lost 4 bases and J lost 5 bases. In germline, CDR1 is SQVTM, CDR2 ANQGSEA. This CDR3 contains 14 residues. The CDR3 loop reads CSVVSRGKDNEQFF. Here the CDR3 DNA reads TGCAGCGTTGTCTCGCGGGGGAAAGACAATGAGCAGTTCTTC.

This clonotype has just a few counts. CDR3 DNA: TGTGCCACCAGCAGACCCCAGCCATGGGATGAGCAGTTCTTC. Protein sequence: CATSRPQPWDEQFF. V is TRBV15 and J is TRBJ2-1; D is unresolved. Germline CDR1 LNHNV, CDR2 YYDKDF (reference sequence). The V end was cut by 2 bases, the J end by 8 bases, with 13 bases between. The CDR3 is 14 residues long.

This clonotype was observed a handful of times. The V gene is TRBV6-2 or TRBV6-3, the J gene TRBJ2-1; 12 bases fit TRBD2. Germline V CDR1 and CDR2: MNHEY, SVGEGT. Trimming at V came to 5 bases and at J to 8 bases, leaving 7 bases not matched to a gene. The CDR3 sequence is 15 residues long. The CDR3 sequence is CASSTLAGGTDEQFF. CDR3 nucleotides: TGTGCCAGCAGTACTCTAGCGGGAGGGACCGATGAGCAGTTCTTC.

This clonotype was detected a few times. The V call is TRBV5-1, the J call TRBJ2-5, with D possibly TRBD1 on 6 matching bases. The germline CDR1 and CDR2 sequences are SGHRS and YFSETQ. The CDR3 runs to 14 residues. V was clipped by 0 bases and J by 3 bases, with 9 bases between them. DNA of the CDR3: TGCGCCAGCAGCTTGGCAGGGGTAGAAGAGACCCAGTACTTC. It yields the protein CASSLAGVEETQYF.

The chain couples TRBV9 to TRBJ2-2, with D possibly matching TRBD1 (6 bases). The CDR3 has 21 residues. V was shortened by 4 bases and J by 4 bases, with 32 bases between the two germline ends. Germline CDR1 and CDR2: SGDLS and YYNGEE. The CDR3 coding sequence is TGTGCCAGCAGCCCCGGTCCGTCTGCGAGGGGCAAGACAGGTCGCACCGGGGAGCTGTTTTTT. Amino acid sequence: CASSPGPSARGKTGRTGELFF.

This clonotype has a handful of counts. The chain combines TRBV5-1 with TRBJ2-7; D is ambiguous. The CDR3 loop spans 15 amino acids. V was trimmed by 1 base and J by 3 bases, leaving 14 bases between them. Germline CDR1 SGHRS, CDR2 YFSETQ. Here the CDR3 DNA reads TGCGCCAGCAGCTTGCTCTTTCAGGCGAACTACGAGCAGTACTTC. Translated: CASSLLFQANYEQYF.

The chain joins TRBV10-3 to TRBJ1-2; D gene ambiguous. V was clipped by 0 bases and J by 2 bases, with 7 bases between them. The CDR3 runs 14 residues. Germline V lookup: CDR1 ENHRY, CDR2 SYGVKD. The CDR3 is CAISESSGNYGYTF. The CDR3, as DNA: TGTGCCATCAGTGAGTCGTCGGGGAACTATGGCTACACCTTC.

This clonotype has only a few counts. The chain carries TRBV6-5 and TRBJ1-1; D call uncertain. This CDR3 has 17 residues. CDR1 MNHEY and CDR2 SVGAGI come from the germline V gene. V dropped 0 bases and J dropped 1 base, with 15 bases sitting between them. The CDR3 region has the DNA TGTGCCAGCAGTTACTCTGGCCTCCAGATTCCGAACACTGAAGCTTTCTTT. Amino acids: CASSYSGLQIPNTEAFF.

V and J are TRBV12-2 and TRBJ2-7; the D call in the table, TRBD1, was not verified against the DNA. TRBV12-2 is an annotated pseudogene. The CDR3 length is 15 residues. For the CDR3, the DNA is TGTGCAAGTCGCCAGGCCGCAGGGAAGGCCTACGAGCAGTACTTC. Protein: CASRQAAGKAYEQYF.

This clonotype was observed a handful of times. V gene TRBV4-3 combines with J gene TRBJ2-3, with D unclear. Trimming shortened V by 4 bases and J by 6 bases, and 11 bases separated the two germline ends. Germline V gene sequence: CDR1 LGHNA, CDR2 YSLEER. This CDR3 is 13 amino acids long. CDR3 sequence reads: CASSLAVFDTQYF. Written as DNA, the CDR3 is TGCGCCAGCAGCCTGGCAGTCTTTGATACGCAGTATTTT.

CDR3 protein: CASSPPMASTDTQYF. The CDR3 DNA reads as TGTGCCAGCAGCCCGCCGATGGCCAGCACAGATACGCAGTATTTT. J is TRBJ2-3 and V is TRBV7-2; the D is unclear. V gave up 5 bases and J gave up 0 bases, with 12 bases separating them. Germline lookup yields CDR1 SGHTA and CDR2 FQGNSA. The CDR3 consists of 15 residues. Drawing the rest from reference TRBV7-2 and TRBJ2-3, the complete variable domain is GAGVSQSPSNKVTEKGKDVELRCDPISGHTALYWYRQSLGQGLEFLIYFQGNSAPDKSGLPSDRFSAERTGGSVSTLTIQRTQQEDSAVYLCASSPPMASTDTQYFGPGTRLTVL.

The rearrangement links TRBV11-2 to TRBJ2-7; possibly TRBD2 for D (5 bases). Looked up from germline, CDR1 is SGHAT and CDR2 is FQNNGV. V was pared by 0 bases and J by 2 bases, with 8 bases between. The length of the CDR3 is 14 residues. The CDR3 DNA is TGTGCCAGCAGCTTAGAATTCGGGGCCTACGAGCAGTACTTC. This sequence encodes CASSLEFGAYEQYF.